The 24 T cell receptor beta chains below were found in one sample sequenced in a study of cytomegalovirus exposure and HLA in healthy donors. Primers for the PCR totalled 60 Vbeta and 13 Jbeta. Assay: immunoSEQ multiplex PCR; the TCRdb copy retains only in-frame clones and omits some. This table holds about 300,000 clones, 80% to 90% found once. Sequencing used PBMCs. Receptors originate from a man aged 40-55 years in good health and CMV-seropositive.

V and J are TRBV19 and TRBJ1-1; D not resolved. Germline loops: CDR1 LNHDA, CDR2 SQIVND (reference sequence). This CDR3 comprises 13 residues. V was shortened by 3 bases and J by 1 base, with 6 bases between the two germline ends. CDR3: CASSILRNTEAFF. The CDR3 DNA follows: TGTGCCAGTAGTATTCTACGGAACACTGAAGCTTTCTTT.

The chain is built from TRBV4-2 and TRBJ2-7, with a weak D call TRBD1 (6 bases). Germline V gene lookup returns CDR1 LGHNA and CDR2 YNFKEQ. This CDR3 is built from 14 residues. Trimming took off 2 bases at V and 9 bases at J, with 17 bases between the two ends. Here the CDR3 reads CASSQFHRVNGQYF. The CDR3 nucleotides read TGTGCCAGCAGCCAATTTCACAGGGTGAATGGGCAGTACTTC.

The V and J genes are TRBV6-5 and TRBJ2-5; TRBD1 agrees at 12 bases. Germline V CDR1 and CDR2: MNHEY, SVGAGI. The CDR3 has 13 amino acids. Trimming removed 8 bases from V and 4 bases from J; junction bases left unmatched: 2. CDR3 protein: CASRDRGRETQYF. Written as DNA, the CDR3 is TGTGCCAGCCGGGACAGGGGGCGAGAGACCCAGTACTTC.

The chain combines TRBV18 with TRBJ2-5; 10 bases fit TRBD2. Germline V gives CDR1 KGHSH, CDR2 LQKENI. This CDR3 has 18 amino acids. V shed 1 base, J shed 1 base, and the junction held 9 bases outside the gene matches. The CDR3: CASSPLAGGPPSQETQYF. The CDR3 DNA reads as TGTGCCAGCTCACCACTAGCGGGAGGCCCTCCGTCCCAAGAGACCCAGTACTTC.

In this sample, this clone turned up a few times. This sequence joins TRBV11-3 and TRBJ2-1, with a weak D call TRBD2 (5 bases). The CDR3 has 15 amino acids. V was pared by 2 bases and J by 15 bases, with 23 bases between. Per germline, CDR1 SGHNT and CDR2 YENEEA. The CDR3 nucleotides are TGTGCCAGCAGCTTACCCCCGGGGAGCGCCGAAGGGCGGTTCTTC. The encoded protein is CASSLPPGSAEGRFF.

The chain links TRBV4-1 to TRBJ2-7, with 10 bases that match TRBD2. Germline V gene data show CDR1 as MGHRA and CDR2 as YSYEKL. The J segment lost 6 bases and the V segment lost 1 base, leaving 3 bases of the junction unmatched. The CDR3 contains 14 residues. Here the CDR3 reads CASSQVGLAPEQYF. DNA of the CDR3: TGCGCCAGCAGCCAAGTGGGACTAGCGCCCGAGCAGTACTTC.

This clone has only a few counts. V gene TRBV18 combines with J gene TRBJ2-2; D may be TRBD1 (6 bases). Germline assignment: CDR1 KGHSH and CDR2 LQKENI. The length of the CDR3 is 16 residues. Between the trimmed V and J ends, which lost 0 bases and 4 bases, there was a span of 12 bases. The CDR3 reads CASSPPGTTRTGELFF. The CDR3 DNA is TGTGCCAGCTCACCACCGGGGACAACCCGCACCGGGGAGCTGTTTTTT. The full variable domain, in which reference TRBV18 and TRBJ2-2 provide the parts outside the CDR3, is NAGVMQNPRHLVRRRGQEARLRCSPMKGHSHVYWYRQLPEEGLKFMVYLQKENIIDESGMPKERFSAEFPKEGPSILRIQQVVRGDSAAYFCASSPPGTTRTGELFFGEGSRLTVL.

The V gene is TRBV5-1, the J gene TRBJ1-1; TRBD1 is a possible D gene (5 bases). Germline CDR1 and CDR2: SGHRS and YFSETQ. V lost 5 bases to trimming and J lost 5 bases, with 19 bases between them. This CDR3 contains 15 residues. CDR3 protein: CASSWTSPGGTEAFF. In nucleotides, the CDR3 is TGCGCCAGCAGTTGGACCTCCCCTGGGGGGACTGAAGCTTTCTTT.

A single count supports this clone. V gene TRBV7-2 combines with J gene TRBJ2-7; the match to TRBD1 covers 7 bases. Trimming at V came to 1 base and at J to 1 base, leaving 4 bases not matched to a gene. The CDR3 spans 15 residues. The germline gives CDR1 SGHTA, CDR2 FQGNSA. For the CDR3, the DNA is TGTGCCAGCAGCTTAGACAGGGGACGTTCCTACGAGCAGTACTTC. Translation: CASSLDRGRSYEQYF.

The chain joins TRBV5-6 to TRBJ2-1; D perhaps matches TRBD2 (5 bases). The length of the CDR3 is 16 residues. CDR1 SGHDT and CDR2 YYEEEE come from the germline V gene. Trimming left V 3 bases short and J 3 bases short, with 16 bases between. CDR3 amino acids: CASSYGLSLFYNEQFF. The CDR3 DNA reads TGTGCCAGCAGCTACGGACTCTCCCTCTTCTACAATGAGCAGTTCTTC. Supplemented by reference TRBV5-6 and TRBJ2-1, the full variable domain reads DAGVTQSPTHLIKTRGQQVTLRCSPKSGHDTVSWYQQALGQGPQFIFQYYEEEERQRGNFPDRFSGHQFPNYSSELNVNALLLGDSALYLCASSYGLSLFYNEQFFGPGTRLTVL.

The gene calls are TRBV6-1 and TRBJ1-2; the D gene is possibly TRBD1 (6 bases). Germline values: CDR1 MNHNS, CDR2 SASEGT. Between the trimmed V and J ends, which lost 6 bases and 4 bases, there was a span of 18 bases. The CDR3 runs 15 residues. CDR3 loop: CASRAMDSSAYGYTF. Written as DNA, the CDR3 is TGTGCCAGCAGAGCTATGGACAGTTCGGCCTATGGCTACACCTTC.

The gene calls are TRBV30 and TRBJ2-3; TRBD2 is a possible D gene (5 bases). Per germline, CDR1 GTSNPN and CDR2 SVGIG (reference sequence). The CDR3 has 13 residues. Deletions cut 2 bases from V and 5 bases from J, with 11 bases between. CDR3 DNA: TGTGCCTGGAGTACTATCGCGGGAGATACGCAGTATTTT. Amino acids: CAWSTIAGDTQYF.

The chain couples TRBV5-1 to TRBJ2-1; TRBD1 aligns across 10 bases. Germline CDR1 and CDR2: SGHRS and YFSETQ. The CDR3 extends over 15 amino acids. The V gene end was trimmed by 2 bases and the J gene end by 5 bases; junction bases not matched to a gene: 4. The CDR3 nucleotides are TGCGCCAGCAGCTTCTCCGGGACAGGGGACAATGAGCAGTTCTTC. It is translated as CASSFSGTGDNEQFF.

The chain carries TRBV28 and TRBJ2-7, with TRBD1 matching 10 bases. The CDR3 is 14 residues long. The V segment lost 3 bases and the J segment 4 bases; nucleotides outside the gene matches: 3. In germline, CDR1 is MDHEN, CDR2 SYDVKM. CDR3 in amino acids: CASSFGTGDYEQYF. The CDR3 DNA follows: TGTGCCAGCAGTTTTGGGACAGGGGATTACGAGCAGTACTTC.

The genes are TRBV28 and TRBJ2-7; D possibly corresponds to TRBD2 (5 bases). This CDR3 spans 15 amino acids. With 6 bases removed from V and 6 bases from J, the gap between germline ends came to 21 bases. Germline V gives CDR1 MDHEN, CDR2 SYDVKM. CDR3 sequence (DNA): TGTGCCAGCAGGCCCCCGGCGGGCAGATTGGCCGAGCAGTACTTC. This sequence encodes CASRPPAGRLAEQYF.

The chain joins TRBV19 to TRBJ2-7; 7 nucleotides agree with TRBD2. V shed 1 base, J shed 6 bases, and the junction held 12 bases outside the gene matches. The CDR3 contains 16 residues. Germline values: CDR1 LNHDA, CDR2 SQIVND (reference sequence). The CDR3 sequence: CASSIGGLGSSGEQYF. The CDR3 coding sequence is TGTGCCAGTAGTATAGGAGGACTAGGTTCATCGGGCGAGCAGTACTTC.

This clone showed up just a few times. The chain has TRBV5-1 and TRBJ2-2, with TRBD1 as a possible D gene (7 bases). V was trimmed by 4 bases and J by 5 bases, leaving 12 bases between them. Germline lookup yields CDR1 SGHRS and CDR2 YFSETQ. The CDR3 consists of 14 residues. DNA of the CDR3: TGCGCCAGCAGCCCCAGGGGGGATACCGGGGAGCTGTTTTTT. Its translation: CASSPRGDTGELFF.

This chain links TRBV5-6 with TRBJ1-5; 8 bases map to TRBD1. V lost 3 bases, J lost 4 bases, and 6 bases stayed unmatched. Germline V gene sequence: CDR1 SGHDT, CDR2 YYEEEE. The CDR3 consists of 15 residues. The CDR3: CASSYDRGTNQPQHF. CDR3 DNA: TGTGCCAGCAGCTATGACAGGGGAACAAATCAGCCCCAGCATTTT.

CDR3 sequence (DNA): TGTGCCAGCAGTGAATATACCCCGGGAAATGAGCAGTTCTTC. Translated: CASSEYTPGNEQFF. The gene calls are TRBV25-1 and TRBJ2-1; D might be TRBD2 (5 bases). The CDR3 has 14 residues. CDR1 MGHDK and CDR2 SYGVNS come from the germline V gene. With 0 bases removed from V and 7 bases from J, the gap between germline ends came to 10 bases.

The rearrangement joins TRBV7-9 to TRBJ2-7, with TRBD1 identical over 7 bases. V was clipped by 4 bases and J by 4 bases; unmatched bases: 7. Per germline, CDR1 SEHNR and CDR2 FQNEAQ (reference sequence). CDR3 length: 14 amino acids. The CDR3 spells CASSSAGTEYEQYF. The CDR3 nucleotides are TGTGCCAGCAGCTCCGCCGGGACAGAGTACGAGCAGTACTTC.

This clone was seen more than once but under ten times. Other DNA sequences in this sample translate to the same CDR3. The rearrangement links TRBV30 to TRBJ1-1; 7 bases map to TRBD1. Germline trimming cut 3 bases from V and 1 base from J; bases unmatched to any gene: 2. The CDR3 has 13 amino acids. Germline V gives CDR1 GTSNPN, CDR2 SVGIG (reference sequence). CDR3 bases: TGTGCCTGGAGCCGGGACAGGAACACTGAAGCTTTCTTT. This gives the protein CAWSRDRNTEAFF. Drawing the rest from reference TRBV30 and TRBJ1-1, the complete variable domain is SQTIHQWPATLVQPVGSPLSLECTVEGTSNPNLYWYRQAAGRGLQLLFYSVGIGQISSEVPQNLSASRPQDRQFILSSKKLLLSDSGFYLCAWSRDRNTEAFFGQGTRLTVV.

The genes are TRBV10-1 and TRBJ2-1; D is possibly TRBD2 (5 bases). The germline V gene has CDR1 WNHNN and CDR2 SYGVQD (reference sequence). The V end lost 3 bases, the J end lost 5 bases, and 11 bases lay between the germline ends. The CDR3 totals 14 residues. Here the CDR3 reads CASSDPGLDNEQFF. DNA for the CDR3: TGCGCCAGCAGTGACCCTGGACTGGACAATGAGCAGTTCTTC.

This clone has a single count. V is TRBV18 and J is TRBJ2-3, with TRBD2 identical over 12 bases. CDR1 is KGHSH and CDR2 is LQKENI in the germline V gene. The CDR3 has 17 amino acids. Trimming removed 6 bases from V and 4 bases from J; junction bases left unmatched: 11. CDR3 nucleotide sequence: TGTGCCAGCTCCCGTGGACTAGCGGGACGGTCTGCAGATACGCAGTATTTT. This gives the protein CASSRGLAGRSADTQYF.

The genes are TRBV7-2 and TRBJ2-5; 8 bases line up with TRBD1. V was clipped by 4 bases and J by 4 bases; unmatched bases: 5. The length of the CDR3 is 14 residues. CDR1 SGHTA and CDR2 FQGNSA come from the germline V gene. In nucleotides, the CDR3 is TGTGCCAGCAGCTCCCAGGGGGCGTCAGAGACCCAGTACTTC. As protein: CASSSQGASETQYF.